One sample yielded the 18 T cell receptor beta chains listed below, sequenced in a study of blood T cell repertoires in COVID-19. The table came from immunoSEQ multiplex PCR; TCRdb's copy has only in-frame clones and leaves some out. The sample holds roughly 140,000 clones, 85% to 90% seen once. The sequenced sample was peripheral blood. The source is a woman aged 35 to 49 with acute or convalescent COVID-19.

The chain joins TRBV12-5 to TRBJ2-2, with a weak D call TRBD1 (7 bases). Germline CDR1 is LGHNT and CDR2 is FRNRAP. Trimming took off 7 bases at V and 3 bases at J, with 12 bases between the two ends. This CDR3 is 14 amino acids long. CDR3 loop: CASVEGADTGELFF. CDR3 DNA: TGTGCTAGTGTGGAGGGGGCTGACACCGGGGAGCTGTTTTTT. The whole variable domain, filled in from reference TRBV12-5 and TRBJ2-2, reads DARVTQTPRHKVTEMGQEVTMRCQPILGHNTVFWYRQTMMQGLELLAYFRNRAPLDDSGMPKDRFSAEMPDATLATLKIQPSEPRDSAVYFCASVEGADTGELFFGEGSRLTVL.

This chain links TRBV6-5 with TRBJ1-4, with 8 nucleotides matching TRBD1. V shed 7 bases and J 7 bases; nucleotides not matched to a gene: 11. CDR3 length equals 15 residues. Germline V gives CDR1 MNHEY, CDR2 SVGAGI. The CDR3 bases are TGTGCCAGCACTCAATCAGGGGGCTTGGGTGAAAAACTGTTTTTT. Residues: CASTQSGGLGEKLFF.

The rearrangement joins TRBV9 to TRBJ1-6; tentative D call: TRBD1 (5 bases). The CDR3 is 15 residues long. V was pared by 0 bases and J by 7 bases, with 11 bases between. Germline lookup yields CDR1 SGDLS and CDR2 YYNGEE. CDR3 DNA: TGTGCCAGCAGCGTAGGATCAGGGAACAATTCACCCCTCCACTTT. This sequence encodes CASSVGSGNNSPLHF.

The rearrangement links TRBV21-1 to TRBJ2-7; TRBD2, the D gene given by the table, was not confirmed from the DNA. TRBV21-1 is assigned pseudogene status. The CDR3 has 13 amino acids. The CDR3 here is CATHSRSSYEQYF. The DNA of the CDR3 is TGTGCCACCCATAGCAGAAGCTCCTACGAGCAGTACTTC.

The chain couples TRBV5-1 to TRBJ2-2; possible D gene TRBD1, 5 bases. Germline V lookup: CDR1 SGHRS, CDR2 YFSETQ. The V gene lost 0 bases and the J gene lost 0 bases, with 6 bases spanning the gap. This CDR3 has 15 residues. Written as DNA, the CDR3 is TGCGCCAGCAGCTTGGGGACAACGAACACCGGGGAGCTGTTTTTT. This encodes CASSLGTTNTGELFF.

The J gene is TRBJ1-2, the V gene TRBV28, with TRBD1 matching 9 bases. This CDR3 contains 14 residues. CDR1 and CDR2 (germline): MDHEN, SYDVKM. V trimming: 6 bases; J trimming: 4 bases; junction bases outside the gene matches: 6. The CDR3 DNA follows: TGTGCCAGCAGCCCGGGACAGGGAAGCTATGGCTACACCTTC. Translation gives CASSPGQGSYGYTF.

This clone appeared a few times. The chain combines TRBV30 with TRBJ2-2; tentative D call: TRBD2 (6 bases). This CDR3 has 13 residues. The germline V gene encodes CDR1 GTSNPN and CDR2 SVGIG (reference sequence). Trimming removed 4 bases from V and 4 bases from J, with 10 bases in between. The CDR3 region is CAWTRRGTGELFF. The DNA for the CDR3 is TGTGCCTGGACCCGGCGGGGCACCGGGGAGCTGTTTTTT.

The CDR3 reads CASSLTSALWKQFF. CDR3 in DNA: TGTGCCAGCAGTTTGACTAGCGCTCTCTGGAAGCAGTTCTTC. The chain couples TRBV28 to TRBJ2-1; 8 nucleotides align to TRBD2. The CDR3 is made up of 14 amino acids. Trimming cost V 3 bases and J 11 bases; bases outside gene matches: 9. CDR1 and CDR2 from the germline V gene are MDHEN and SYDVKM.

This clone was counted a single time. The chain carries TRBV30 and TRBJ1-5, with D maybe TRBD1 (6 bases). The CDR3 covers 13 residues. Germline lookup yields CDR1 GTSNPN and CDR2 SVGIG (reference sequence). V lost 5 bases and J 2 bases, leaving 10 bases between the germline ends. In nucleotides, the CDR3 is TGTGCCTGGGATCGGACAGGCAATCAGCCCCAGCATTTT. This gives the protein CAWDRTGNQPQHF.

V gene TRBV18 combines with J gene TRBJ1-1; the match to TRBD1 covers 8 bases. The CDR3 has 17 amino acids. Germline V CDR1 and CDR2: KGHSH, LQKENI. Unmatched junction bases numbered 8, after V lost 2 bases and J lost 0 bases. The CDR3 here is CASSPSTGGMMNTEAFF. CDR3 coding DNA: TGTGCCAGCTCACCAAGTACAGGGGGGATGATGAACACTGAAGCTTTCTTT.

This sequence joins TRBV5-1 and TRBJ2-3; D is perhaps TRBD2 (5 bases). V was shortened by 7 bases and J by 3 bases, with 18 bases between the two germline ends. The CDR3 contains 15 residues. CDR1 and CDR2 from the germline V gene are SGHRS and YFSETQ. Here the CDR3 reads CASLLGGSSTDTQYF. CDR3 nucleotides: TGCGCCAGCCTCCTAGGAGGCAGTTCTACAGATACGCAGTATTTT.

The chain links TRBV9 to TRBJ2-7; TRBD2 might be the D (6 bases). Germline lookup yields CDR1 SGDLS and CDR2 YYNGEE. Trimming left V 0 bases short and J 0 bases short, with 10 bases between. This CDR3 contains 15 residues. In DNA form, the CDR3 reads TGTGCCAGCAGCGTAGCGTCTAGCGACTCCTACGAGCAGTACTTC. Its translation is CASSVASSDSYEQYF. Using reference TRBV9 and TRBJ2-7 for the parts outside the CDR3, the full variable domain is DSGVTQTPKHLITATGQRVTLRCSPRSGDLSVYWYQQSLDQGLQFLIQYYNGEERAKGNILERFSAQQFPDLHSELNLSSLELGDSALYFCASSVASSDSYEQYFGPGTRLTVT.

V gene TRBV18 combines with J gene TRBJ1-2; tentatively, D is TRBD1 (5 bases). Germline V gene data show CDR1 as KGHSH and CDR2 as LQKENI. With 2 bases removed from V and 8 bases from J, the gap between germline ends came to 12 bases. The CDR3 is made up of 13 amino acids. The CDR3 spells CASSPGPQGGYTF. The CDR3 nucleotides are TGTGCCAGCTCACCAGGGCCCCAGGGAGGCTACACCTTC.

This clone has just one count. The genes are TRBV24-1 and TRBJ2-1; the match to TRBD2 covers 11 bases. The CDR3 loop spans 16 amino acids. Per the germline V gene, CDR1 is KGHDR and CDR2 is SFDVKD. The V gene end was trimmed by 4 bases and the J gene end by 7 bases; junction bases not matched to a gene: 8. The CDR3 here is CATSDAGTSGVNEQFF. CDR3 nucleotides: TGTGCCACCAGTGACGCCGGGACTAGCGGTGTTAATGAGCAGTTCTTC.

The chain employs TRBV6-1 and TRBJ2-7; possible D gene TRBD1, 6 bases. This CDR3 has 14 amino acids. Trimming stripped 1 base from V and 3 bases from J, with 10 bases between. Germline CDR1 reads MNHNS; CDR2 reads SASEGT. DNA for the CDR3: TGTGCCAGCAGTGAAGGGGGCAGGGGCTACGAGCAGTACTTC. It translates to CASSEGGRGYEQYF.

The V gene is TRBV7-2, the J gene TRBJ2-7, with 11 bases lining up with TRBD2. Per germline, CDR1 SGHTA and CDR2 FQGNSA. This CDR3 region has 16 residues. V lost 0 bases, J lost 3 bases, and 4 bases stayed unmatched. DNA of the CDR3: TGTGCCAGCAGCTTAGCGATAACTAGCGGGAGCTACGAGCAGTACTTC. It encodes CASSLAITSGSYEQYF.

This clone has only one observation. V and J are TRBV5-6 and TRBJ1-2; D may be TRBD1 (6 bases). Germline values: CDR1 SGHDT, CDR2 YYEEEE. Trimming took 2 bases from V and 2 from J, leaving 10 bases between them. The CDR3 contains 14 residues. CDR3 amino acids: CASSLFRGNYGYTF. Here the CDR3 DNA reads TGTGCCAGCAGCTTATTTAGGGGGAACTATGGCTACACCTTC.

The chain has TRBV2 and TRBJ2-7; 7 nucleotides agree with TRBD1. The trim removed 11 bases at V and 6 bases at J, leaving 13 bases unmatched. Germline V gene lookup returns CDR1 SNHLY and CDR2 FYNNEI. CDR3 size: 13 residues. This CDR3 reads CAVTGPKGAEQYF. The CDR3 region has the DNA TGTGCCGTCACGGGGCCTAAGGGGGCCGAGCAGTACTTC.